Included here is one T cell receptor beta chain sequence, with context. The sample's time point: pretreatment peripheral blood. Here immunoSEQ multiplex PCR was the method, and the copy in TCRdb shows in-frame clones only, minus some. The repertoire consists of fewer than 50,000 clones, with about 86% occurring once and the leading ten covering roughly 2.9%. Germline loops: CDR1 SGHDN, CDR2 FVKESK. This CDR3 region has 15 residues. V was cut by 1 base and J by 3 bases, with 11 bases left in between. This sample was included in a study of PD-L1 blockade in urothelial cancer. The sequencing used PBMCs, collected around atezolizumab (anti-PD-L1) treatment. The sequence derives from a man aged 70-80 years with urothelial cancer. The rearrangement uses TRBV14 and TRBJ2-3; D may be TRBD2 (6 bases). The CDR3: CASSQAGVGTDTQYF. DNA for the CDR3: TGTGCCAGCAGCCAAGCGGGAGTAGGTACAGATACGCAGTATTTT.